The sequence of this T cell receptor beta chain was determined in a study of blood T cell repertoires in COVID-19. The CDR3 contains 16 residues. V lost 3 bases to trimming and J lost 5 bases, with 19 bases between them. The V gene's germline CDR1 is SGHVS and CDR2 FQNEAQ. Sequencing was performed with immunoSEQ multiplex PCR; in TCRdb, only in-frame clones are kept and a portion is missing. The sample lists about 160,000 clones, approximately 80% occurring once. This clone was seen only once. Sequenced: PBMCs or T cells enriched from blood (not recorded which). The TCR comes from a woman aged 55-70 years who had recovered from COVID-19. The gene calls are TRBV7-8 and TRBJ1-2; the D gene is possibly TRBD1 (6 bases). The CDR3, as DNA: TGTGCCAGCAGCTTTCTATCCCAGGGGCCGGGGTATGGCTACACCTTC. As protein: CASSFLSQGPGYGYTF.